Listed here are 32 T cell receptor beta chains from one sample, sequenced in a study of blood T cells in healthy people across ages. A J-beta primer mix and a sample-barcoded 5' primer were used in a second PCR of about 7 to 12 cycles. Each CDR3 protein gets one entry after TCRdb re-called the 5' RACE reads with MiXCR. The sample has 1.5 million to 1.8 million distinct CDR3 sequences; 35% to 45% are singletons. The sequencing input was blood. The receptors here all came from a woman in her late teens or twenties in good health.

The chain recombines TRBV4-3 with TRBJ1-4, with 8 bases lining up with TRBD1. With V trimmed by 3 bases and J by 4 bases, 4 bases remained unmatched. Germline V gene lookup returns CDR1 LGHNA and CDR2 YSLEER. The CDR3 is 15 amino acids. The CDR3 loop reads CASSHEQGGNEKLFF. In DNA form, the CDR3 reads TGCGCCAGCAGCCACGAACAGGGGGGTAATGAAAAACTGTTTTTT.

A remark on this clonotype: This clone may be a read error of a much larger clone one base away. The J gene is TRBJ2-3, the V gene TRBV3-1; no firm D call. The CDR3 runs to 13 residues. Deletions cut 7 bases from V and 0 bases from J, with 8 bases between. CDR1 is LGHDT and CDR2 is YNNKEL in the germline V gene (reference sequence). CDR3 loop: CASNHSSTDTQYF. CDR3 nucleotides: TGTGCCAGCAACCATTCTAGCACAGATACGCAGTATTTT.

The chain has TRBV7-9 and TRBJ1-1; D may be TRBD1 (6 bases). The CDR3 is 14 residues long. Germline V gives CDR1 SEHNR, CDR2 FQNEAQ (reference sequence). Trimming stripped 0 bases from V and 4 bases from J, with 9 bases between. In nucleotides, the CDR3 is TGTGCCAGCAGCTTAGCAACAGGGACCACTGAAGCTTTCTTT. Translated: CASSLATGTTEAFF. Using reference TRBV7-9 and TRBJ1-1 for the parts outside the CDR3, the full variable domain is DTGVSQNPRHKITKRGQNVTFRCDPISEHNRLYWYRQTLGQGPEFLTYFQNEAQLEKSRLLSDRFSAERPKGSFSTLEIQRTEQGDSAMYLCASSLATGTTEAFFGQGTRLTVV.

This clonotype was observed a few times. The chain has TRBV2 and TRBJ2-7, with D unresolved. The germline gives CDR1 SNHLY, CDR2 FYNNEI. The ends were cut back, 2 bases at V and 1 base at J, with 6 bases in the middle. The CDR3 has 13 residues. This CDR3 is CASSESNSYEQYF. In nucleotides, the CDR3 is TGTGCCAGCAGTGAATCGAATTCCTACGAGCAGTACTTC.

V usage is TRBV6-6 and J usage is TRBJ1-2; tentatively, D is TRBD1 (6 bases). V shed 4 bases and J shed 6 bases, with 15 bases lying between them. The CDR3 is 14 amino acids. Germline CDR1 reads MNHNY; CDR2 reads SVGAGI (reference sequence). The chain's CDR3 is CASSSRGSGNGYTF. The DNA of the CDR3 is TGTGCCAGCAGTTCTAGGGGGAGCGGCAATGGCTACACCTTC.

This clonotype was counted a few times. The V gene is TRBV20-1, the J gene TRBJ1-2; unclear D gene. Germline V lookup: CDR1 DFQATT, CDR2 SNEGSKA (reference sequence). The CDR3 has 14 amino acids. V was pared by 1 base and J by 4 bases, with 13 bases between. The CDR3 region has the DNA TGCAGTGCTAGAGGGGAGGGAGCGGTCTATGGCTACACCTTC. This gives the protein CSARGEGAVYGYTF.

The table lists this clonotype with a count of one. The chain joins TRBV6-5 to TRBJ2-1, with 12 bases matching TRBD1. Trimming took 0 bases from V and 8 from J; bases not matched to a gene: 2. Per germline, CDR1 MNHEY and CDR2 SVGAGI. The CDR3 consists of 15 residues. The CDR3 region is CASSYSGQGADEQFF. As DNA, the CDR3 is TGTGCCAGCAGTTACTCGGGACAGGGGGCGGATGAGCAGTTCTTC.

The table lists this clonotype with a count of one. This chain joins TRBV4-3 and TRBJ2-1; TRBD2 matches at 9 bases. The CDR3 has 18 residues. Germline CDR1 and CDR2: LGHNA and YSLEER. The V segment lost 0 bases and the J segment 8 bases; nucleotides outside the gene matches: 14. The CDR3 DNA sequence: TGCGCCAGCAGCCAAGATAGAGGGGCTGGACTAGCGCCGTATGAGCAGTTCTTC. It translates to CASSQDRGAGLAPYEQFF.

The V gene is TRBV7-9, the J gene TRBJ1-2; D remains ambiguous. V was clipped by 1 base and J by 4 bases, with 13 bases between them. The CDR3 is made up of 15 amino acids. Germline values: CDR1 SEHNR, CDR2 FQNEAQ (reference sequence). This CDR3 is CASSLGSGFAYGYTF. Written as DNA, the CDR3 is TGTGCCAGCAGCTTAGGTTCGGGATTTGCCTATGGCTACACCTTC.

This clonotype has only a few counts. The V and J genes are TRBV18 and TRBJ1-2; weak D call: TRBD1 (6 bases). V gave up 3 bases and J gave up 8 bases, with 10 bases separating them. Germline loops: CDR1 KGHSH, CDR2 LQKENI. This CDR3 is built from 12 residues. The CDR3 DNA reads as TGTGCCAGCTCACCTCAGGGGCCGGGCTACACCTTC. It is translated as CASSPQGPGYTF.

CDR3 in amino acids: CSVGLRLQAVSTDTQYF. The CDR3 nucleotides are TGCAGCGTTGGATTACGCCTCCAGGCTGTGAGCACAGATACGCAGTATTTT. The V call is TRBV29-1, the J call TRBJ2-3; D is uncertain. V lost 4 bases, J lost 0 bases, and 20 bases lay in between. Germline CDR1 reads SQVTM; CDR2 reads ANQGSEA. The CDR3 totals 17 residues.

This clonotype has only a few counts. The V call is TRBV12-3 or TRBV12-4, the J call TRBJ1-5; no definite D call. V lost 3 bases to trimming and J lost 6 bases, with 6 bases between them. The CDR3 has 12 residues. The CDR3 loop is CASSLWGQPQHF. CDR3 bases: TGTGCCAGCAGTTTGTGGGGTCAGCCCCAGCATTTT.

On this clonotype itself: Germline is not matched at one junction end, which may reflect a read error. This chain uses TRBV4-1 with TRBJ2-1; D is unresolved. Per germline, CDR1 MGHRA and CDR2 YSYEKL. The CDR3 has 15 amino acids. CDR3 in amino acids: CASNQLQVIPDEQFF. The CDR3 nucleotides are TGCGCCAGCAACCAACTCCAGGTCATACCGGATGAGCAGTTCTTC.

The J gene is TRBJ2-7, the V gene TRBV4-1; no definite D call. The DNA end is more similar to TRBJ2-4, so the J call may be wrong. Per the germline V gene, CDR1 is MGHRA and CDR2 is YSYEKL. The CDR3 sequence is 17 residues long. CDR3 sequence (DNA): TGCGCCAGCAGCCATCCTCTCAGCAGCAGTTTGTCGAACATTCAGTACTTC. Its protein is CASSHPLSSSLSNIQYF.

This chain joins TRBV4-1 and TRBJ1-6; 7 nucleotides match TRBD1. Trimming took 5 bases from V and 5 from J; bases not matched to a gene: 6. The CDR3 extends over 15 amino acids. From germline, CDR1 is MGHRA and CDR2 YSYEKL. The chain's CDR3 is CASSARQGNNSPLHF. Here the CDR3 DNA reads TGCGCCAGCAGCGCCAGACAGGGAAATAATTCACCCCTCCACTTT.

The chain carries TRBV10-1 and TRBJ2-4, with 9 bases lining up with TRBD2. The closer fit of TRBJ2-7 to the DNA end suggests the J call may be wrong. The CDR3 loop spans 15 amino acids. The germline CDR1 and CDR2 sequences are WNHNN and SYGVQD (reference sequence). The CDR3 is CASSESGRPTYEQYF. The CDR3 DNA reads TGCGCCAGCAGTGAGAGCGGGAGGCCTACCTACGAGCAGTACTTC.

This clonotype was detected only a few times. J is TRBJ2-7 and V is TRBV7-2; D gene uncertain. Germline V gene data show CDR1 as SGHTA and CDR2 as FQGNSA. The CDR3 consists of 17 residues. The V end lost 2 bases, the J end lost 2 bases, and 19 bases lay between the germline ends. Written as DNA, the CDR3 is TGTGCCAGCAGCTTACGCCCGGCCGGGTTTGGGACCTACGAGCAGTACTTC. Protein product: CASSLRPAGFGTYEQYF.

Written as DNA, the CDR3 is TGTGCTAGTGGTTGCCCCGGGACTAGTAGGACGCAGTATTTT. Protein sequence: CASGCPGTSRTQYF. V is TRBV12-5 and J is TRBJ2-3, with 8 bases aligning to TRBD2. With 4 bases clipped from V and 9 bases from J, the junction kept 9 bases outside the gene matches. In germline, CDR1 is LGHNT, CDR2 FRNRAP. The CDR3 is 14 residues long.

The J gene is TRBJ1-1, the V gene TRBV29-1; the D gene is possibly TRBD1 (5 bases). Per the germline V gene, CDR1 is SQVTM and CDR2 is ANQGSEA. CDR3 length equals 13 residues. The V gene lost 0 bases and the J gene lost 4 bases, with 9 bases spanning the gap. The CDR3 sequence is CSVEDPGTTEAFF. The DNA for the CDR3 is TGCAGCGTTGAAGATCCGGGGACCACTGAAGCTTTCTTT.

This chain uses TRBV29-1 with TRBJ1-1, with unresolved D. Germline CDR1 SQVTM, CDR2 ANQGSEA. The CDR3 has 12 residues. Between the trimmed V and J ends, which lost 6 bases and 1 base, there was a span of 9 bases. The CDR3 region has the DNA TGCAGCGTCGAGGGAACGAACACTGAAGCTTTCTTT. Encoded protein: CSVEGTNTEAFF.

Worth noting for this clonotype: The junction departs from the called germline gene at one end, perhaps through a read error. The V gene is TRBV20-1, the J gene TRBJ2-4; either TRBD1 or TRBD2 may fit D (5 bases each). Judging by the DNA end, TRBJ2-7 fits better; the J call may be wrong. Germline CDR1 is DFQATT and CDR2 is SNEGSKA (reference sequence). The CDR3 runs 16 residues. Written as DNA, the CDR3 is TGCAGTACTAGAACAGCCGGGACCCGGGTTAACTACGAGCAGTACTTC. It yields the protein CSTRTAGTRVNYEQYF.

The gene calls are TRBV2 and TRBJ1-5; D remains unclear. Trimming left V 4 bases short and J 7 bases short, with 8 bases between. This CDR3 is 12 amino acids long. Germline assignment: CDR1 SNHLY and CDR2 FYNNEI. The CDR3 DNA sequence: TGTGCCAGCAGTGTTCGGGCCCAGCCCCAGCATTTT. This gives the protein CASSVRAQPQHF.

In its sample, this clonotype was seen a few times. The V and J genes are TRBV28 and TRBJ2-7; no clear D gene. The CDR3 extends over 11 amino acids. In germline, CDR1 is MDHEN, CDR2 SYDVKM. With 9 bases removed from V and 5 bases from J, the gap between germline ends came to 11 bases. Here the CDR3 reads CASAVRDEQYF. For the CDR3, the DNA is TGTGCCAGTGCTGTCCGGGACGAGCAGTACTTC.

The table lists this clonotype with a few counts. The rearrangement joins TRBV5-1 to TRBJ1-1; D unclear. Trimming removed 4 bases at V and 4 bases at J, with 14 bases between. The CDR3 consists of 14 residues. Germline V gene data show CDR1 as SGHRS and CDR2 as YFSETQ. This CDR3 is CASSVDFLGTEAFF. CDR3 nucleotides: TGCGCCAGCAGCGTGGACTTCCTGGGCACTGAAGCTTTCTTT.

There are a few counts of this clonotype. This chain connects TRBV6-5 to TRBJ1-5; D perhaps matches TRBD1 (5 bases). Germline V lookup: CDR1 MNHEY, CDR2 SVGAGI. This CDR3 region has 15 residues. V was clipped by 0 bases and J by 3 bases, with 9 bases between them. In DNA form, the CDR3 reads TGTGCCAGCAGTTACTCGGGGCAGGTCAATCAGCCCCAGCATTTT. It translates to CASSYSGQVNQPQHF.

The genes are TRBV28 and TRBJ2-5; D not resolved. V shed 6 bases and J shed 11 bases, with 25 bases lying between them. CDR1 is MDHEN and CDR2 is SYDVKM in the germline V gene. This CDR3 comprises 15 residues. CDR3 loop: CASSPLVAASLEQYF. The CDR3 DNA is TGTGCCAGCAGCCCCCTAGTGGCGGCGAGTTTAGAGCAGTACTTC.

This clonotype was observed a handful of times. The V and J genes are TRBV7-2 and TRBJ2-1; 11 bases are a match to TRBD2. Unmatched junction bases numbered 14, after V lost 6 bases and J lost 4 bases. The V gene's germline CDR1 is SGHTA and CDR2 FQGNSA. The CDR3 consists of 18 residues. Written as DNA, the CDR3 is TGTGCCAGCAGTCCCCGACTAGCGGGAACGTTTCGTTACAATGAGCAGTTCTTC. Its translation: CASSPRLAGTFRYNEQFF.

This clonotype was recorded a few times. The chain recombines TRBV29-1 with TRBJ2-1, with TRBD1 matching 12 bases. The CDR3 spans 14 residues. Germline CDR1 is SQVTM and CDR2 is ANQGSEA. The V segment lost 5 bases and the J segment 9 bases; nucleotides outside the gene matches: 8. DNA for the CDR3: TGCAGCGTTTTAGGGACAGGGGGCTTTTCTGAGCAGTTCTTC. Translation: CSVLGTGGFSEQFF.

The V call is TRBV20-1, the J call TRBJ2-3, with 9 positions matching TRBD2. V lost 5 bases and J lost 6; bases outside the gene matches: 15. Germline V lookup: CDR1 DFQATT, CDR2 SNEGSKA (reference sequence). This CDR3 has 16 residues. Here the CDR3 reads CSARITPREGKDTQYF. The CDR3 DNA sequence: TGCAGTGCTCGAATTACTCCGCGGGAGGGCAAGGATACGCAGTATTTT.

The CDR3 reads CASRYGAENEQFF. In DNA form, the CDR3 reads TGTGCCAGCAGGTATGGGGCGGAGAATGAGCAGTTCTTC. V is TRBV7-9 and J is TRBJ2-1; tentative D call: TRBD1 (5 bases). The CDR3 is 13 residues long. V gave up 6 bases and J gave up 7 bases, with 13 bases separating them. Looked up from germline, CDR1 is SEHNR and CDR2 is FQNEAQ (reference sequence).

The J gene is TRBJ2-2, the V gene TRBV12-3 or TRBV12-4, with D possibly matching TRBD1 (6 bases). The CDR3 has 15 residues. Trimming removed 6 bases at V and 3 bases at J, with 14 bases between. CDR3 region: CASRGHYKDTGELFF. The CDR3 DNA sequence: TGTGCCAGCAGGGGACATTATAAGGACACCGGGGAGCTGTTTTTT.

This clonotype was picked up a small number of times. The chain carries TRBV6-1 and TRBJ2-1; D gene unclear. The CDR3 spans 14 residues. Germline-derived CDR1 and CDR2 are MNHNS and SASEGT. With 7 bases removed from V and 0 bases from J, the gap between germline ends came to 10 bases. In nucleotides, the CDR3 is TGTGCCAGCACCCCGTTCCTCTCCTACAATGAGCAGTTCTTC. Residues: CASTPFLSYNEQFF.